The following is a TCR beta chain sequence with its context. Its antigen is unknown. The sample belongs to a study of CD8+ T cells in alopecia areata. Overall study context: Those treated were given oral tofacitinib at 5 to 10 mg twice daily. Study observations and caveats: Persistence in scalp and blood during tofacitinib was observed for many expanded lesional clones.

Specified treatment: oral pan-JAK inhibitor, 5-10 mg twice daily. Sorting from PBMCs produced CD4+ and CD8+ T cells. Germline V lookup: CDR1 LGHNA, CDR2 YSLEER. Trimming took 0 bases from V and 3 from J; bases not matched to a gene: 2. This CDR3 is 15 amino acids long. RNA extraction was followed by reverse transcription into cDNA, which acted as the sequencing template. Here immunoSEQ multiplex PCR was the method, and the copy in TCRdb shows in-frame clones only, minus some. The sample holds 180,000 or so clones; about 51% are singletons and the top ten take over 9.5%. The chain uses TRBV4-3 and TRBJ2-7; TRBD2 matches 10 bases. This TCR derives from a human donor with alopecia areata. This specimen was CD8+ T cells sorted from blood, taken around week 52, from a patient treated with tofacitinib. The CDR3 DNA follows: TGCGCCAGCAGCCAAGATACTAGCGGGGTCTACGAGCAGTACTTC. Translating gives CASSQDTSGVYEQYF.